This T cell receptor beta chain is drawn from a study of Graves' ophthalmopathy and Graves' hyperthyroidism. As the template, RNA transcripts were used to amplify TCR beta CDR3 regions. Amplification began with first-round RT-PCR using HTBI primers, then second-round multiplex PCR was performed. TCRdb analysed the multiplex PCR reads with MiXCR anew, one entry per CDR3 protein. The sample includes hundreds of thousands of distinct CDR3 sequences, 20% to 25% of them seen just once. The authors used Ficoll-Paque density gradient centrifugation to separate PBMCs. The input was about 10 ml of fresh peripheral blood. This clonotype was seen ten or more times. The germline gives CDR1 MGHRA, CDR2 YSYEKL. This CDR3 region has 15 residues. After removal of 3 bases from V and 2 bases from J, the junction contained 7 bases not matched to a gene.

Sequencing used peripheral blood. The chain combines TRBV4-1 with TRBJ2-7, with 7 positions matching TRBD1. The receptor comes from a woman between 18 and 30 years old with stable Graves' hyperthyroidism. Some clones in this sample may be carry-over from other donors' samples. The CDR3 is CASSQNRDSTYEQYF. DNA for the CDR3: TGCGCCAGCAGCCAGAACCGGGACAGCACCTACGAGCAGTACTTC.